This T cell receptor beta chain was observed in a study of blood T cell repertoires in COVID-19. Participants were aged about 18 to 89 years from more than 20 US areas. In the authors' workflow: Amplification of reference gene primers provided the estimated nucleated cell counts. Sequencing was performed with immunoSEQ multiplex PCR; in TCRdb, only in-frame clones are kept and a portion is missing. Clonal size and the V and J genes are those of that table, whereas D and trimming came from the DNA. Of a few hundred thousand clones detected, roughly 84% appear once; the ten largest clones hold approximately 6.8%. J lost 5 bases, V lost 6 bases, and 13 bases had no gene match. In germline, CDR1 is WSHSY, CDR2 SAAADI. The CDR3 is 17 residues long.

Sequenced input: PBMCs or T cells enriched from blood (not recorded which). The TCR originated in a woman between 35 and 50 years old who had recovered from COVID-19. The genes are TRBV10-2 and TRBJ2-1; 10 positions match TRBD2. CDR3 region: CASRAGTSADDHNEQFF. CDR3 in DNA: TGCGCCAGCAGGGCCGGGACTAGCGCCGACGACCACAATGAGCAGTTCTTC.